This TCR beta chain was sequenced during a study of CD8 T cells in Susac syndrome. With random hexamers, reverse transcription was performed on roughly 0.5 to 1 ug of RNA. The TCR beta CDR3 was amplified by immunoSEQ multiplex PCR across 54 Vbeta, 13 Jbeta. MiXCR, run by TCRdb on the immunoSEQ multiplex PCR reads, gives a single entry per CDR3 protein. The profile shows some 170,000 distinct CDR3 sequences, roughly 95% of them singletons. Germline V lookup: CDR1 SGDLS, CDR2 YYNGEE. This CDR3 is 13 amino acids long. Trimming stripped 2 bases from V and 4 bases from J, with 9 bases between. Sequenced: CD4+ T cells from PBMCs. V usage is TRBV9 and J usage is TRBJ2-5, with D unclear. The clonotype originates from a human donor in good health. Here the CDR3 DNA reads TGTGCCAGCAGCGTTGACTTAGGAGAGACCCAGTACTTC. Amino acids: CASSVDLGETQYF.